This record covers a single T cell receptor (beta chain). Antigen unknown. The sample comes from a study of graft-versus-host responses after intestinal transplantation. Study-level results: Clonal ratios of graft-versus-host to host-versus-graft in allografts were high for patients exhibiting graft-donor T cell macrochimerism.

The CDR3 runs 15 residues. V lost 4 bases and J lost 5, with 14 bases in between. Germline lookup yields CDR1 LGHNA and CDR2 YNFKEQ. Method: immunoSEQ multiplex PCR; TCRdb's copy keeps in-frame clones and lacks some. The sample shows about 100,000 clones, roughly nine tenths of them seen only once. Sequenced here: unstimulated CD4+ T cells sorted from spleen or lymph node cells, sampled before transplant. The V gene is TRBV4-2, the J gene TRBJ2-2; D may be TRBD1 (6 bases). The source is a human donor who was the organ donor for an intestinal transplant. The CDR3 DNA reads as TGTGCCAGCAGCCCCGGCGACAGGCCAACCGGGGAGCTGTTTTTT. The encoded protein is CASSPGDRPTGELFF.